This TCR beta chain was sequenced for a study of Graves' ophthalmopathy and Graves' hyperthyroidism. Overall study results and limits: Using 13 signatures, a model distinguished ophthalmopathy from stable hyperthyroidism, reaching about 85% sensitivity and roughly 80% specificity.

Isolation of PBMCs was performed using 8 to 10 ml of fresh peripheral blood. In regard to this clonotype: Its specificity is not known.

Scientists amplified the TCR beta CDR3 regions from RNA transcripts. RT-PCR in the first round used HTBI primers; a second-round multiplex PCR followed. TCRdb analysed the multiplex PCR reads with MiXCR anew, one entry per CDR3 protein. The table includes some 48,000 distinct CDR3 sequences, 50% detected once. CDR1 and CDR2 (germline): SGHRS, YFSETQ. The V gene end was trimmed by 4 bases and the J gene end by 3 bases; junction bases not matched to a gene: 4. This CDR3 has 14 amino acids. This clonotype originated in an adult man with Graves' ophthalmopathy. The rearrangement links TRBV5-1 to TRBJ2-3; 8 bases are shared with TRBD1. The source material was peripheral blood. The CDR3 protein is CASSHGQGTDTQYF. The CDR3 DNA is TGCGCCAGCAGCCACGGACAGGGAACAGATACGCAGTATTTT.